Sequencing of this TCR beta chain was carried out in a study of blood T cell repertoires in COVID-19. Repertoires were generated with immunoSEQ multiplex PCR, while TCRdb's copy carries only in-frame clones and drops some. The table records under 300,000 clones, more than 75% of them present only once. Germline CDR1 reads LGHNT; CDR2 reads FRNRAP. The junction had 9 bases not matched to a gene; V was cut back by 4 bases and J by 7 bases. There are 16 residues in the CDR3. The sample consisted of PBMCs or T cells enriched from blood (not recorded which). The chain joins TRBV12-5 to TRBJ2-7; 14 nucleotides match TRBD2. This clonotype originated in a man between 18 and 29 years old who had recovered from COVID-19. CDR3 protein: CASGSILTSGGEEQYF. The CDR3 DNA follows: TGTGCTAGTGGTTCGATATTGACTAGCGGGGGGGAAGAGCAGTACTTC.